The 14 T cell receptor beta chains reported below all come from one sample, sequenced in a study of cytomegalovirus exposure and HLA in healthy donors (dated by TCRdb to about 2017). Libraries were built with the immunoSEQ multiplex PCR assay. For the multiplex PCR, a mixture combining 60 forward primers for TCR Vbeta segments and 13 reverse primers for TCR Jbeta segments was used. In TCRdb, the immuneACCESS table is reduced to in-frame sequences with V and J assigned. These tables do not hold every clone; where another copy was compared, an unresolved V gene accounts for under half, and the others remain unexplained. The sample table contains some 140,000 clones; only one count was recorded for about 85% of them. In total, the top ten clones hold over 3% of the sample. The sequencing sample was made of PBMCs. These receptor sequences come from a female donor in good health and CMV-seronegative.

The rearrangement links TRBV27 to TRBJ1-5; D gene ambiguous. There are 12 residues in the CDR3. V dropped 3 bases and J dropped 6 bases, with 6 bases sitting between them. From germline, CDR1 is MNHEY and CDR2 SMNVEV (reference sequence). The CDR3 is CASSFPGQPQHF. The DNA of the CDR3 is TGTGCCAGCAGTTTCCCCGGTCAGCCCCAGCATTTT.

V is TRBV6-7 and J is TRBJ1-2, with TRBD1 matching 11 bases. TRBV6-7 is treated as an ORF (open reading frame) with a function not yet certain. V was pared by 0 bases and J by 3 bases, with 3 bases of the junction left unmatched. The CDR3 is 16 amino acids. The DNA of the CDR3 is TGTGCCAGCAGTTACTCGCGGGACAGGGGGGACTATGGCTACACCTTC. This gives the protein CASSYSRDRGDYGYTF.

The chain employs TRBV7-8 and TRBJ2-3, with 8 bases aligning to TRBD2. V dropped 1 base and J dropped 0; count of bases not matched to a gene: 9. The CDR3 runs 18 residues. Germline CDR1 SGHVS, CDR2 FQNEAQ. The CDR3 protein is CASSLGRGGMTSTDTQYF. The CDR3, as DNA: TGTGCCAGCAGCTTAGGCCGGGGGGGGATGACTAGCACAGATACGCAGTATTTT.

This chain connects TRBV28 to TRBJ2-1, with TRBD2 matching over 13 bases. The V gene's germline CDR1 is MDHEN and CDR2 SYDVKM. V shed 2 bases, J shed 5 bases, and the junction held 21 bases outside the gene matches. There are 22 residues in the CDR3. In nucleotides, the CDR3 is TGTGCCAGCAGTTTACCCGCTGGCGGACTAGCGGGAGTATATCGGTGGCACAATGAGCAGTTCTTC. This codes for CASSLPAGGLAGVYRWHNEQFF.

V is TRBV7-8 and J is TRBJ1-1; the D is unclear. The CDR3 has 16 amino acids. Germline assignment: CDR1 SGHVS and CDR2 FQNEAQ. V was trimmed by 5 bases and J by 0 bases, leaving 16 bases between them. Here the CDR3 DNA reads TGTGCCAGCAGCGTCCGGTTCCGAACCATGAACACTGAAGCTTTCTTT. It translates to CASSVRFRTMNTEAFF.

For the CDR3, the DNA is TGTGCCAGCACCACAGGGGGCTCCTACGAGCAGTACTTC. This codes for CASTTGGSYEQYF. The chain uses TRBV6-6 and TRBJ2-7, with 8 nucleotides matching TRBD1. This CDR3 is built from 13 residues. CDR1 is MNHNY and CDR2 is SVGAGI in the germline V gene (reference sequence). Trimming removed 7 bases from V and 0 bases from J; junction bases left unmatched: 2.

The chain is built from TRBV5-1 and TRBJ2-2; 7 bases line up with TRBD2. This CDR3 is 17 amino acids long. J lost 0 bases, V lost 2 bases, and 7 bases had no gene match. Germline CDR1 is SGHRS and CDR2 is YFSETQ. The DNA for the CDR3 is TGCGCCAGCAGCTTCCGGGCTAGCGGAGCGAACACCGGGGAGCTGTTTTTT. Residues: CASSFRASGANTGELFF.

In its sample, this clone was seen once. The genes are TRBV29-1 and TRBJ2-1, with a possible D match to TRBD2 (6 bases). V lost 5 bases, J lost 1 base, and 12 bases lay in between. The CDR3 is made up of 14 amino acids. Germline V gene data show CDR1 as SQVTM and CDR2 as ANQGSEA. Written as DNA, the CDR3 is TGCAGCGTTTCAATTCGGGGGTCCTACAATGAGCAGTTCTTC. Protein product: CSVSIRGSYNEQFF.

This chain joins TRBV5-1 and TRBJ2-4, with TRBD2 matching over 7 bases. V lost 0 bases, J lost 0 bases, and 3 bases stayed unmatched. The CDR3 length is 16 residues. Germline CDR1 SGHRS, CDR2 YFSETQ. Here the CDR3 DNA reads TGCGCCAGCAGCTTGGTGGTAGCGGGAGCCAAAAACATTCAGTACTTC. It yields the protein CASSLVVAGAKNIQYF.

The rearrangement uses TRBV9 and TRBJ1-3; D is perhaps TRBD1 (6 bases). Germline V CDR1 and CDR2: SGDLS, YYNGEE. The CDR3 spans 17 residues. V lost 1 base to trimming and J lost 3 bases, with 17 bases between them. The CDR3 coding sequence is TGTGCCAGCAGCGTAAGGGGAGGGCAGGGGCTTGGAAACACCATATATTTT. Its protein product is CASSVRGGQGLGNTIYF.

This sequence joins TRBV7-9 and TRBJ1-1; D not resolved. V lost 6 bases, J lost 9 bases, and 17 bases lay in between. The length of the CDR3 is 13 residues. Germline lookup yields CDR1 SEHNR and CDR2 FQNEAQ (reference sequence). CDR3 coding DNA: TGTGCCAGCAGTCCCCGCCGGACTCGGCAAGCTTTCTTT. It translates to CASSPRRTRQAFF.

This clone was picked up one time. V and J are TRBV5-4 and TRBJ1-2; 7 bases match TRBD1. Losses at the gene ends were 4 bases for V and 2 bases for J; bases not matched to a gene: 8. Per germline, CDR1 SGHNT and CDR2 YYREEE (reference sequence). CDR3 length equals 15 residues. The CDR3 loop reads CASSPRQGVNYGYTF. The CDR3 nucleotides are TGTGCCAGCAGCCCCCGACAGGGAGTAAACTATGGCTACACCTTC.

J is TRBJ2-7 and V is TRBV27, with 8 nucleotides matching TRBD1. Trimming removed 5 bases from V and 6 bases from J; junction bases left unmatched: 12. Germline CDR1 reads MNHEY; CDR2 reads SMNVEV (reference sequence). The CDR3 has 15 residues. In nucleotides, the CDR3 is TGTGCCAGCAGTACAGCCAGGGGGCTCTTAACCGAGCAGTACTTC. Its translation is CASSTARGLLTEQYF.

This clone was counted a few times. CDR3 loop: CASSPTGLNEKLFF. The CDR3 DNA sequence: TGTGCCAGCAGCCCGACAGGGTTAAACGAAAAACTGTTTTTT. This chain links TRBV6-6 with TRBJ1-4; 7 nucleotides agree with TRBD1. Looked up from germline, CDR1 is MNHNY and CDR2 is SVGAGI (reference sequence). V lost 6 bases and J lost 8; bases outside the gene matches: 9. The CDR3 covers 14 residues.